Presented here are 19 T cell receptor beta chains from one specimen sequenced in a study of OX40 agonist ivuxolimab in advanced cancers. Here immunoSEQ multiplex PCR was the method, and the copy in TCRdb shows in-frame clones only, minus some. The table has some 60,000 clones, about 89% seen once. This specimen was CD4+ or CD8+ T cells sorted from blood, taken in a trial of the OX40 agonist ivuxolimab. The receptors derive from an adult with an advanced solid tumor such as melanoma, head and neck, liver or kidney cancer.

This chain links TRBV5-6 with TRBJ1-1; D ambiguous. Trimming took off 0 bases at V and 4 bases at J, with 7 bases between the two ends. CDR1 and CDR2 from the germline V gene are SGHDT and YYEEEE. The CDR3 is made up of 13 amino acids. The CDR3 region is CASSLATVTEAFF. CDR3 in DNA: TGTGCCAGCAGCTTGGCCACGGTCACTGAAGCTTTCTTT.

The rearrangement joins TRBV6-1 to TRBJ1-6; 7 bases map to TRBD1. The CDR3 loop spans 14 amino acids. J was trimmed by 4 bases and V by 4 bases; bases with no gene match: 1. In germline, CDR1 is MNHNS, CDR2 SASEGT. The CDR3 DNA reads as TGTGCCAGCAGTGGACAGGGATATAATTCACCCCTCCACTTT. This encodes CASSGQGYNSPLHF.

CDR3 DNA sequence: TGTGCCACAGATCCGGGACTAGCGGGTCAAGAGACCCAGTACTTC. It codes for CATDPGLAGQETQYF. This chain uses TRBV6-6 with TRBJ2-5, with 12 bases matching TRBD2. This CDR3 spans 15 amino acids. The V gene end was trimmed by 10 bases and the J gene end by 2 bases; junction bases not matched to a gene: 8. Germline V gene data show CDR1 as MNHNY and CDR2 as SVGAGI (reference sequence).

J is TRBJ1-5 and V is TRBV30, with no clear D. V was clipped by 0 bases and J by 3 bases, with 9 bases between them. Germline assignment: CDR1 GTSNPN and CDR2 SVGIG (reference sequence). The CDR3 is 14 residues long. CDR3 in amino acids: CAWSVRSNNQPQHF. The CDR3 DNA reads TGTGCCTGGAGTGTGCGCAGTAACAATCAGCCCCAGCATTTT.

The genes are TRBV6-6 and TRBJ2-5; no clear D gene. Germline CDR1 MNHNY, CDR2 SVGAGI (reference sequence). The CDR3 loop spans 12 amino acids. Trimming removed 2 bases at V and 5 bases at J, with 6 bases between. CDR3 residues: CASSYHGETQYF. The CDR3 DNA is TGTGCCAGCAGTTACCATGGTGAGACCCAGTACTTC.

This clone was seen a handful of times. CDR3 nucleotide sequence: TGTGCCAGCACTGAGGGGGGCTTAGTCGGATACAATGAGCAGTTCTTC. Translated: CASTEGGLVGYNEQFF. The chain couples TRBV2 to TRBJ2-1; D may match TRBD1 or TRBD2 (6 bases each). This CDR3 has 16 amino acids. The V end was cut by 7 bases, the J end by 4 bases, with 20 bases between. Germline CDR1 reads SNHLY; CDR2 reads FYNNEI.

The chain is built from TRBV5-1 and TRBJ2-7; 9 nucleotides match TRBD2. This CDR3 is 15 amino acids long. Per germline, CDR1 SGHRS and CDR2 YFSETQ. With V trimmed by 4 bases and J by 5 bases, 10 bases remained unmatched. The CDR3, as DNA: TGCGCCAGCAGCAATAGCGGGAGAGGATTCGACGAGCAGTACTTC. This translates into CASSNSGRGFDEQYF.

V usage is TRBV6-5 and J usage is TRBJ1-1; D gene unclear. The germline gives CDR1 MNHEY, CDR2 SVGAGI. The CDR3 spans 14 residues. The V gene lost 0 bases and the J gene lost 3 bases, with 8 bases spanning the gap. The CDR3 DNA sequence: TGTGCCAGCAGTTACTCGGCTAGATACACTGAAGCTTTCTTT. It is translated as CASSYSARYTEAFF.

V gene TRBV7-9 combines with J gene TRBJ2-7, with D possibly TRBD1 on 6 matching bases. Trimming cost V 1 base and J 1 base, with 11 bases left between them. The length of the CDR3 is 15 residues. Germline lookup yields CDR1 SEHNR and CDR2 FQNEAQ (reference sequence). The CDR3 DNA follows: TGTGCCAGCAGCTTAGTACAGGGTGTATCCTACGAGCAGTACTTC. Protein: CASSLVQGVSYEQYF.

This rearrangement joins TRBV2 to TRBJ2-1; 8 bases map to TRBD2. The V gene's germline CDR1 is SNHLY and CDR2 FYNNEI. This CDR3 spans 15 amino acids. The V and J ends lost 5 bases and 2 bases, in that order; junction bases with no gene match: 5. The CDR3 sequence: CASSQLAVAYNEQFF. CDR3 in DNA: TGTGCCAGCAGTCAACTAGCGGTTGCCTACAATGAGCAGTTCTTC.

The J gene is TRBJ2-6, the V gene TRBV6-6, with TRBD1 matching over 7 bases. Germline V gene sequence: CDR1 MNHNY, CDR2 SVGAGI (reference sequence). Losses at the gene ends were 3 bases for V and 3 bases for J; bases not matched to a gene: 5. The CDR3 has 16 residues. In DNA, the CDR3 is TGTGCCAGCAGTTATTCAGGGGGTGGTGGGGCCAACGTCCTGACTTTC. This encodes CASSYSGGGGANVLTF.

This chain links TRBV5-1 with TRBJ1-2, with 8 bases fitting TRBD1. V shed 2 bases, J shed 6 bases, and the junction held 9 bases outside the gene matches. CDR1 is SGHRS, CDR2 YFSETQ, per germline. This CDR3 region has 15 residues. The CDR3 sequence: CASSLTGYRGDGYTF. For the CDR3, the DNA is TGCGCCAGCAGCTTAACCGGATACAGGGGGGATGGCTACACCTTC.

This sequence joins TRBV2 and TRBJ2-5; 7 bases agree with TRBD1. Trimming took 8 bases from V and 1 from J; bases not matched to a gene: 4. The CDR3 is made up of 13 amino acids. The V gene's germline CDR1 is SNHLY and CDR2 FYNNEI. The CDR3 DNA sequence: TGTGCCAGCTCGGGACAGATCCAAGAGACCCAGTACTTC. Amino acids: CASSGQIQETQYF.

The chain links TRBV11-1 to TRBJ2-2; 7 nucleotides match TRBD1. After removal of 5 bases from V and 4 bases from J, the junction contained 4 bases not matched to a gene. The germline gives CDR1 SGHAT, CDR2 FQDESV (reference sequence). This CDR3 comprises 14 residues. The CDR3 DNA is TGTGCCAGCAGCCCGACAGGGTTCACCGGGGAGCTGTTTTTT. Protein product: CASSPTGFTGELFF. Full variable domain (remainder filled in from reference TRBV11-1 and TRBJ2-2): EAEVAQSPRYKITEKSQAVAFWCDPISGHATLYWYRQILGQGPELLVQFQDESVVDDSQLPKDRFSAERLKGVDSTLKIQPAELGDSAMYLCASSPTGFTGELFFGEGSRLTVL.

This chain links TRBV6-6 with TRBJ2-5, with 8 bases aligning to TRBD2. There are 16 residues in the CDR3. Germline CDR1 and CDR2: MNHNY and SVGAGI (reference sequence). After removal of 6 bases from V and 2 bases from J, the junction contained 11 bases not matched to a gene. In DNA form, the CDR3 reads TGTGCCAGCAGGGGCGGGGGGACCTTAACACAAGAGACCCAGTACTTC. Encoded protein: CASRGGGTLTQETQYF.

V is TRBV2 and J is TRBJ1-4; D unclear. V lost 4 bases and J 10 bases, leaving 16 bases between the germline ends. This CDR3 spans 14 amino acids. Germline V gene lookup returns CDR1 SNHLY and CDR2 FYNNEI. CDR3 DNA sequence: TGTGCCAGCAGTGGGTCGAGCCTAGGAGGAAAACTGTTTTTT. Its translation is CASSGSSLGGKLFF.

The chain employs TRBV11-1 and TRBJ2-2; D possibly corresponds to TRBD1 (5 bases). Germline V gives CDR1 SGHAT, CDR2 FQDESV (reference sequence). Trimming took off 8 bases at V and 1 base at J, with 8 bases between the two ends. The CDR3 runs 13 residues. For the CDR3, the DNA is TGTGCCAGCCTGACAGTGAACACCGGGGAGCTGTTTTTT. Amino acid sequence: CASLTVNTGELFF.

The V call is TRBV7-9, the J call TRBJ2-7; maybe TRBD2 (5 bases). Germline CDR1 SEHNR, CDR2 FQNEAQ (reference sequence). CDR3 length equals 15 residues. Deletions cut 1 base from V and 0 bases from J, with 10 bases between. CDR3 loop: CASSLVSSVSYEQYF. CDR3 sequence (DNA): TGTGCCAGCAGCTTAGTTAGTAGCGTCTCCTACGAGCAGTACTTC.

The genes are TRBV5-4 and TRBJ1-2; D might be TRBD1 (5 bases). The V end lost 4 bases, the J end lost 6 bases, and 16 bases lay between the germline ends. Germline CDR1 and CDR2: SGHNT and YYREEE (reference sequence). This CDR3 spans 14 amino acids. CDR3 in DNA: TGTGCCAGCAGCCCAAAGGACACCAACCATGGCTACACCTTC. Its protein product is CASSPKDTNHGYTF.